This record covers a single TCR beta chain. This entry is derived from a study of T-cell reconstitution after alpha-beta-depleted transplantation in children. A library of TCRbeta sequences, prepared with unique molecular identifiers, was generated. TCRdb reprocessed the PCR reads via MiXCR and lists one record per CDR3 protein. The data contain approximately 350,000 distinct CDR3 sequences, 15% to 20% of them seen just once; the ten biggest clones take up around 43%. Per the germline V gene, CDR1 is PRHDT and CDR2 is FYEKMQ (reference sequence). V dropped 2 bases and J dropped 1; count of bases not matched to a gene: 4. The CDR3 has 15 amino acids.

The chain combines TRBV13 with TRBJ2-5, with TRBD1 matching 7 bases. Source: PBMCs, mostly from graft donor cells, taken 360 days after TCRalphabeta/CD19-depleted stem cell transplant. The receptor was isolated from a male patient under 10 years old who had a stem cell transplant for acute lymphoblastic leukemia, so the T cells may come from the graft donor. CDR3 loop: CASSLWTGRQETQYF. The DNA of the CDR3 is TGTGCCAGCAGCTTATGGACAGGCCGCCAAGAGACCCAGTACTTC.